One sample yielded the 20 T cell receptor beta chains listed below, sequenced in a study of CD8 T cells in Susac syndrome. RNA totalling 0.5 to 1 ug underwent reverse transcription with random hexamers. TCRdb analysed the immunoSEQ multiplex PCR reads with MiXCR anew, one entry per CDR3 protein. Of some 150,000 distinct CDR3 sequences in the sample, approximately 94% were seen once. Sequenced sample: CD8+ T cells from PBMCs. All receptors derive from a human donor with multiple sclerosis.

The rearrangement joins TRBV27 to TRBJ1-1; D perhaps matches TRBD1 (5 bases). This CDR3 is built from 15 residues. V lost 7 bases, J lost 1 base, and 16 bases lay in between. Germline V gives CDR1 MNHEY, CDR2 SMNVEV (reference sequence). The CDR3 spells CASIPHRKKNTEAFF. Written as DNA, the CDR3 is TGTGCCAGCATCCCACACAGGAAGAAGAACACTGAAGCTTTCTTT.

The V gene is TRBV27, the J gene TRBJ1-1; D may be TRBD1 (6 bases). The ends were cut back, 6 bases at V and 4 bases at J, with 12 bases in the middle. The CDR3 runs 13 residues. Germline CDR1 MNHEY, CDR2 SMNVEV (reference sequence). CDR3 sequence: CASRIGGTTEAFF. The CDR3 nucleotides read TGTGCCAGCAGAATAGGGGGAACCACTGAAGCTTTCTTT.

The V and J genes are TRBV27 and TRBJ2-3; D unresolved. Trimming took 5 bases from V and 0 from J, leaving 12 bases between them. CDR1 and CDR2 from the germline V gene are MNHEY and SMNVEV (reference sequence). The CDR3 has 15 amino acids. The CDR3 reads CASSPTQSSTDTQYF. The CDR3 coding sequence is TGTGCCAGCAGTCCGACCCAATCTAGCACAGATACGCAGTATTTT.

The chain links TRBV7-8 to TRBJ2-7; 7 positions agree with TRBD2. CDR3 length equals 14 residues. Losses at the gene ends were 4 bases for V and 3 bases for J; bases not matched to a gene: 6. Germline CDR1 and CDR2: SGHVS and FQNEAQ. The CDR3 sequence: CASSSAGTNYEQYF. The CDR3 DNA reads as TGTGCCAGCAGCTCTGCCGGGACTAACTACGAGCAGTACTTC.

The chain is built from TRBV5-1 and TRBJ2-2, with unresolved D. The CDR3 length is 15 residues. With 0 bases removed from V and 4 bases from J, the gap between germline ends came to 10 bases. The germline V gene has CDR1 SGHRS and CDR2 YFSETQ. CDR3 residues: CASSLGDAITGELFF. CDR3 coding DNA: TGCGCCAGCAGCTTGGGGGATGCAATCACCGGGGAGCTGTTTTTT.

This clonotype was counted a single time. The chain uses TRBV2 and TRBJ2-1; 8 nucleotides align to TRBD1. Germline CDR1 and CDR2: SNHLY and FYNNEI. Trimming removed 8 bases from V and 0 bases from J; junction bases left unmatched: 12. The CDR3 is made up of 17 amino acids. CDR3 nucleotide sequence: TGTGCCAGCCTTCGGGGGACAGGAACCTCCTCCTACAATGAGCAGTTCTTC. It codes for CASLRGTGTSSYNEQFF.

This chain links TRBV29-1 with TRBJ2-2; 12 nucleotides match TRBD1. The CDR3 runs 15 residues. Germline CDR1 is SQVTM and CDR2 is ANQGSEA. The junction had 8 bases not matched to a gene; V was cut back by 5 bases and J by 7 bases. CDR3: CSVRDRGRFGGELFF. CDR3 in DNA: TGCAGCGTTCGGGACAGGGGGCGATTCGGCGGGGAGCTGTTTTTT.

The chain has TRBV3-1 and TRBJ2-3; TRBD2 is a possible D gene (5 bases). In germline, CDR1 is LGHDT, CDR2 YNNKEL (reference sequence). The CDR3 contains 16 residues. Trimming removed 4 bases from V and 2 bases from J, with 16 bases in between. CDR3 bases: TGTGCCAGCAGCCTAAGAGGTAGCGCCTACACAGATACGCAGTATTTT. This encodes CASSLRGSAYTDTQYF.

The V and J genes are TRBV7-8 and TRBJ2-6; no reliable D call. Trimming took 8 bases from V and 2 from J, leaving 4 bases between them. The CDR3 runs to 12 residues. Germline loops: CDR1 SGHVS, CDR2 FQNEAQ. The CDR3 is CASSPGANVLTF. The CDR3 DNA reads TGTGCCAGCTCCCCTGGGGCCAACGTCCTGACTTTC.

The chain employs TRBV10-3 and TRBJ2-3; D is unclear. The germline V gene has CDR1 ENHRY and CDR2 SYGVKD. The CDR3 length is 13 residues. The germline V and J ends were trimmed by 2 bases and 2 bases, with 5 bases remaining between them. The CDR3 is CAISERTTDTQYF. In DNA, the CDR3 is TGTGCCATCAGTGAGAGGACCACAGATACGCAGTATTTT.

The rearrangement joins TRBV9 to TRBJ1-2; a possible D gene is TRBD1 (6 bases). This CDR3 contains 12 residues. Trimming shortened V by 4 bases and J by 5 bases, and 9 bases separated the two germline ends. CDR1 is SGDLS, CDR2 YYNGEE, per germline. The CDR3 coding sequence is TGTGCCAGCAGCCACGGACAGTATGGCTACACCTTC. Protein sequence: CASSHGQYGYTF.

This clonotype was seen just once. In DNA, the CDR3 is TGTGCCACCACGGTGGGGAACATTCAGTACTTC. Amino acids: CATTVGNIQYF. The rearrangement uses TRBV6-2 or TRBV6-3 and TRBJ2-4; unclear D gene. The germline V and J ends were trimmed by 10 bases and 7 bases, with 11 bases remaining between them. Germline CDR1 reads MNHEY; CDR2 reads SVGEGT. The CDR3 spans 11 residues.

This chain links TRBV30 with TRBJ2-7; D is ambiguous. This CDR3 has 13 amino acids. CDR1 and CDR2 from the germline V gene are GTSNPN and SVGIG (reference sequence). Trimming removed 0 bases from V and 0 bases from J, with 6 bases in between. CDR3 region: CAWSVVNSYEQYF. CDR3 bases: TGTGCCTGGAGTGTAGTGAACTCCTACGAGCAGTACTTC.

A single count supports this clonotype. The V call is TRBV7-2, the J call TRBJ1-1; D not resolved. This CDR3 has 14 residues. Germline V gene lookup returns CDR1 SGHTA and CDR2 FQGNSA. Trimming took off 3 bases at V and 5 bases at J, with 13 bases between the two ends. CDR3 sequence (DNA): TGTGCCAGCAGCTTGTCCAAAGGCTTAACTGAAGCTTTCTTT. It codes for CASSLSKGLTEAFF.

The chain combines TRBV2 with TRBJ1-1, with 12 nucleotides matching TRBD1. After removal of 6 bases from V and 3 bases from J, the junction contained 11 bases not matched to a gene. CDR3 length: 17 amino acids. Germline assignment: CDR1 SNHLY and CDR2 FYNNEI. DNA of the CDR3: TGTGCCAGCAGCAAACGGGACAGGGGGCGGACGGACACTGAAGCTTTCTTT. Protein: CASSKRDRGRTDTEAFF. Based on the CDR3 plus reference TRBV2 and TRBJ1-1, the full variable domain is EPEVTQTPSHQVTQMGQEVILRCVPISNHLYFYWYRQILGQKVEFLVSFYNNEISEKSEIFDDQFSVERPDGSNFTLKIRSTKLEDSAMYFCASSKRDRGRTDTEAFFGQGTRLTVV.

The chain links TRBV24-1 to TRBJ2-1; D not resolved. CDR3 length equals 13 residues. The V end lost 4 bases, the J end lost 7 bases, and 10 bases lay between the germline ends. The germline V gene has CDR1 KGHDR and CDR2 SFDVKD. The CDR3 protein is CATSDHSENEQFF. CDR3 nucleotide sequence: TGTGCCACCAGTGACCACTCCGAGAATGAGCAGTTCTTC.

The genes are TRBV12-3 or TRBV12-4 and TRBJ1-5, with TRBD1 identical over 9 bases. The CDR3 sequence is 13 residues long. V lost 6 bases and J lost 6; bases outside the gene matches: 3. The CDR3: CASRGTGIQPQHF. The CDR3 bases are TGTGCCAGCAGAGGGACAGGGATTCAGCCCCAGCATTTT.

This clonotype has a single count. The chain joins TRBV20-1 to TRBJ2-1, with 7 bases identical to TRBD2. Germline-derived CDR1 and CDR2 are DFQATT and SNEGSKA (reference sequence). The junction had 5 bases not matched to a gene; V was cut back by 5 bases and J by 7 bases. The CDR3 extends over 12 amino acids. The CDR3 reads CSALTSVNEQFF. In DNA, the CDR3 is TGCAGTGCTCTCACTAGCGTTAATGAGCAGTTCTTC.

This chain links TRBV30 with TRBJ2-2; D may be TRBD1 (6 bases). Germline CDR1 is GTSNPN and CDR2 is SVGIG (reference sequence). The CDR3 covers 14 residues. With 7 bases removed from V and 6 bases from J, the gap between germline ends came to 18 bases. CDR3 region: CASTSYRVSGELFF. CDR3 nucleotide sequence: TGTGCCTCCACATCCTACAGGGTTTCCGGGGAGCTGTTTTTT.

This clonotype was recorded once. CDR3 in amino acids: CASSADGNTIYF. The CDR3 DNA is TGTGCCAGCAGCGCTGATGGAAACACCATATATTTT. The V gene is TRBV9, the J gene TRBJ1-3; the D is unclear. The CDR3 spans 12 residues. V was clipped by 3 bases and J by 3 bases, with 4 bases between them. Germline V gene lookup returns CDR1 SGDLS and CDR2 YYNGEE.